This is a list of T cell receptor beta chains from one sample in a study of blood T cells in healthy people across ages. MiXCR was run by TCRdb on the 5' RACE reads, yielding one entry per CDR3 protein. The data hold hundreds of thousands of distinct CDR3 sequences, with approximately 48% observed a single time. Sequenced: blood. The origin of the receptors is a man aged 55 to 70 in good health. Each CDR3 is given with its conserved first and last residue. The order of the fields is CDR3 DNA, CDR3 protein, clone size, J gene, D gene, V gene. D genes are given only for firm matches. Rows may omit the clone size; those that give it use once, few, many or a size class.

CDR3 DNA: TGCGCCAGCAGCCCGAGCAGAGGCGACGAGCAGTACTTC; CDR3 protein: CASSPSRGDEQYF; clone size: -; J gene: TRBJ2-7; D gene: -; V gene: TRBV18
CDR3 DNA: TGTGCCAGCAGCTTAGCTCGGGAGACCCAGTACTTC; CDR3 protein: CASSLARETQYF; clone size: many; J gene: TRBJ2-5; D gene: -; V gene: TRBV7-2
CDR3 DNA: TGTGCCAGCAGAATAGCCCCGGACTCGTCCTACGAGCAGTACTTC; CDR3 protein: CASRIAPDSSYEQYF; clone size: -; J gene: TRBJ2-7; D gene: -; V gene: TRBV6-6
CDR3 DNA: TGTGCCACCAGCAGAGATTGGGCTGAACCCTATCAGCCCCAGCATTTT; CDR3 protein: CATSRDWAEPYQPQHF; clone size: -; J gene: TRBJ1-5; D gene: -; V gene: TRBV15
CDR3 DNA: TGTGCCAGCAGCCAAGGAAATTTCGGTCGTCTGTACTTC; CDR3 protein: CASSQGNFGRLYF; clone size: -; J gene: TRBJ2-7; D gene: -; V gene: TRBV14
CDR3 DNA: TGTGCCACAATGGAAACCGGCAGGGGGCTAGCCGGGGAGCTGTTTTTT; CDR3 protein: CATMETGRGLAGELFF; clone size: -; J gene: TRBJ2-2; D gene: TRBD1; V gene: TRBV6-1
CDR3 DNA: TGTGCCAGCAGGGAGAGCGGGGGGGCAGATACGCAGTATTTT; CDR3 protein: CASRESGGADTQYF; clone size: -; J gene: TRBJ2-3; D gene: TRBD2; V gene: TRBV12-3/TRBV12-4
CDR3 DNA: TGCAGCGCCCCACGCCCGGGGATCGGTACTTACAATGAGCAGTTCTTC; CDR3 protein: CSAPRPGIGTYNEQFF; clone size: many; J gene: TRBJ2-1; D gene: -; V gene: TRBV29-1
CDR3 DNA: TGTGCCACTCGACCCCCTGGCGGAGGGAACAATGAGCAGTTCTTC; CDR3 protein: CATRPPGGGNNEQFF; clone size: -; J gene: TRBJ2-1; D gene: -; V gene: TRBV2
CDR3 DNA: TGTGCCAGCAGTTCCCCGGGACAAAGCTCCTACGAGCAGTACTTC; CDR3 protein: CASSSPGQSSYEQYF; clone size: -; J gene: TRBJ2-7; D gene: -; V gene: TRBV28
CDR3 DNA: TGTGCCAGCAGTGCGACAGGGGTTGCTGGCTACACCTTC; CDR3 protein: CASSATGVAGYTF; clone size: few; J gene: TRBJ1-2; D gene: TRBD1; V gene: TRBV6-2/TRBV6-3
CDR3 DNA: TGTGCCAGCTCACAAGCGACGGGCTACGAGCAGTACTTC; CDR3 protein: CASSQATGYEQYF; clone size: -; J gene: TRBJ2-7; D gene: -; V gene: TRBV18
CDR3 DNA: TGTGCCAGCAGTGAGCTGGGGGTCAATTCGGAGACCCAGTACTTC; CDR3 protein: CASSELGVNSETQYF; clone size: -; J gene: TRBJ2-5; D gene: -; V gene: TRBV2
CDR3 DNA: TGTGCCAGCAGCGTAGATAGCGGGACGGGTGTCACGCAGTATTTT; CDR3 protein: CASSVDSGTGVTQYF; clone size: -; J gene: TRBJ2-3; D gene: TRBD2; V gene: TRBV9
CDR3 DNA: TGTGCCAGCAGTTTGATGGTTAGCTCCTACAATGAGCAGTTCTTC; CDR3 protein: CASSLMVSSYNEQFF; clone size: -; J gene: TRBJ2-1; D gene: -; V gene: TRBV27
CDR3 DNA: TGTGCCAGCAGTTTAGGCTTGGGCAGGGGGCCCGGAGAGACCCAGTACTTC; CDR3 protein: CASSLGLGRGPGETQYF; clone size: -; J gene: TRBJ2-5; D gene: TRBD1; V gene: TRBV12-3/TRBV12-4
CDR3 DNA: TGCGCCAGCAGCATTGGGACTACCTACGAGCAGTACTTC; CDR3 protein: CASSIGTTYEQYF; clone size: -; J gene: TRBJ2-7; D gene: TRBD2; V gene: TRBV4-1
CDR3 DNA: TGCAGTGCCCGGGGGGCCCCCGGGTTGGATACGCAGTATTTT; CDR3 protein: CSARGAPGLDTQYF; clone size: -; J gene: TRBJ2-3; D gene: -; V gene: TRBV20-1
CDR3 DNA: TGTGCCAGCAGCCAAGCCCGAGAGACCCAGTACTTC; CDR3 protein: CASSQARETQYF; clone size: -; J gene: TRBJ2-5; D gene: -; V gene: TRBV14
CDR3 DNA: TGTGCCAGCAGCCTAATACGGACAGGGGGGGGCAATGAGCAGTTCTTC; CDR3 protein: CASSLIRTGGGNEQFF; clone size: -; J gene: TRBJ2-1; D gene: TRBD1; V gene: TRBV12-3/TRBV12-4
CDR3 DNA: TGTGCCAGCAGTTCCCTTCTCTACAATGAGCAGTTCTTC; CDR3 protein: CASSSLLYNEQFF; clone size: -; J gene: TRBJ2-1; D gene: -; V gene: TRBV2
CDR3 DNA: TGTGCCAGCATCGGACAGGGTTCGGTAGATACGCAGTATTTT; CDR3 protein: CASIGQGSVDTQYF; clone size: -; J gene: TRBJ2-3; D gene: TRBD1; V gene: TRBV2
CDR3 DNA: TGTGCCAGCACCTCTAGCGGGGGGGCCTACGAGCAGTACTTC; CDR3 protein: CASTSSGGAYEQYF; clone size: -; J gene: TRBJ2-7; D gene: TRBD2; V gene: TRBV7-2
CDR3 DNA: TGTGCCAGCAATCGGGACTCCGCAGTAGATACGCAGTATTTT; CDR3 protein: CASNRDSAVDTQYF; clone size: -; J gene: TRBJ2-3; D gene: -; V gene: TRBV12-3/TRBV12-4
CDR3 DNA: TGTGCCATCAGTGAGTCGGCGGGACAGCCCCAAGAGACCCAGTACTTC; CDR3 protein: CAISESAGQPQETQYF; clone size: few; J gene: TRBJ2-5; D gene: -; V gene: TRBV10-3
CDR3 DNA: TGCAGTGCTACCCCCTGGCAGGCAGCTAACTATGGCTACACCTTC; CDR3 protein: CSATPWQAANYGYTF; clone size: -; J gene: TRBJ1-2; D gene: -; V gene: TRBV20-1
CDR3 DNA: TGTGCCAGCAGCCCTCGCCTCTCTTCCTCTGGGGCCAACGTCCTGACTTTC; CDR3 protein: CASSPRLSSSGANVLTF; clone size: -; J gene: TRBJ2-6; D gene: -; V gene: TRBV5-5
CDR3 DNA: TGCAGTGCTAGTGGCAACGGAGAGCAGTTCTTC; CDR3 protein: CSASGNGEQFF; clone size: many; J gene: TRBJ2-1; D gene: -; V gene: TRBV20-1
CDR3 DNA: TGCGCCAGCAGCCAGGAGGGGACACCCTATGGCTACACCTTC; CDR3 protein: CASSQEGTPYGYTF; clone size: -; J gene: TRBJ1-2; D gene: -; V gene: TRBV4-1
CDR3 DNA: TGTGCCAGCAGCTCTCAAAGTTTGACAGGGGCGAGAAATAACTCCTACGAGCAGTACTTC; CDR3 protein: CASSSQSLTGARNNSYEQYF; clone size: -; J gene: TRBJ2-7; D gene: TRBD1; V gene: TRBV7-9
CDR3 DNA: TGCGCCAGCGGCCAAGACGTTAAGCAATACTACGAGCAGTACTTC; CDR3 protein: CASGQDVKQYYEQYF; clone size: -; J gene: TRBJ2-7; D gene: -; V gene: TRBV4-3
CDR3 DNA: TGTGCCAGCAGTTCACCTTGGGGACAGTACCAAGAGACCCAGTACTTC; CDR3 protein: CASSSPWGQYQETQYF; clone size: few; J gene: TRBJ2-5; D gene: TRBD1; V gene: TRBV12-3/TRBV12-4
CDR3 DNA: TGTGCCAGCAGCCCGTCGGATTGGGGGACACCAGATACGCAGTATTTT; CDR3 protein: CASSPSDWGTPDTQYF; clone size: -; J gene: TRBJ2-3; D gene: -; V gene: TRBV5-6
CDR3 DNA: TGTGCCAGCAGCTTGGAGGGGACCGCCTACTACGAGCAGTACTTC; CDR3 protein: CASSLEGTAYYEQYF; clone size: -; J gene: TRBJ2-7; D gene: -; V gene: TRBV5-6
CDR3 DNA: TGCGCCAGCAGCTTGGATTTAGCCAATCGGTCACCCCTCCACTTT; CDR3 protein: CASSLDLANRSPLHF; clone size: -; J gene: TRBJ1-6; D gene: -; V gene: TRBV5-1
CDR3 DNA: TGTGCCAGCAGTTTTGATAGCGGGGGGCAAGAGACCCAGTACTTC; CDR3 protein: CASSFDSGGQETQYF; clone size: -; J gene: TRBJ2-5; D gene: TRBD2; V gene: TRBV12-3/TRBV12-4
CDR3 DNA: TGTGCCAGCAGCGGTAGCGGGGGGCTAATAGTAGATACGCAGTATTTT; CDR3 protein: CASSGSGGLIVDTQYF; clone size: -; J gene: TRBJ2-3; D gene: TRBD2; V gene: TRBV9
CDR3 DNA: TGTGCCAACACTTCCAACCGAGGGGGGGTCAGCTCCTATAATTCACCCCTCCACTTT; CDR3 protein: CANTSNRGGVSSYNSPLHF; clone size: -; J gene: TRBJ1-6; D gene: -; V gene: TRBV6-9
CDR3 DNA: TGTGCCAGCAGTTTTCCGCGGGGGGTTCAAGAGACCCAGTACTTC; CDR3 protein: CASSFPRGVQETQYF; clone size: few; J gene: TRBJ2-5; D gene: TRBD2; V gene: TRBV6-2/TRBV6-3
CDR3 DNA: TGCAGTGCTAGAGATCTAACAGCATATAATTCACCCCTCCACTTT; CDR3 protein: CSARDLTAYNSPLHF; clone size: few; J gene: TRBJ1-6; D gene: -; V gene: TRBV20-1
CDR3 DNA: TGTGCCAGCAGGGAGGTGGGTGTGGGAAATGCACCCCTCCACTTT; CDR3 protein: CASREVGVGNAPLHF; clone size: -; J gene: TRBJ1-6; D gene: -; V gene: TRBV28
CDR3 DNA: TGTGCCAGCAGGAACAGGGCGGGGGTAGATACGCAGTATTTT; CDR3 protein: CASRNRAGVDTQYF; clone size: -; J gene: TRBJ2-3; D gene: -; V gene: TRBV7-2
CDR3 DNA: TGTGCCAGCAGCTCCCAGGGGGCGCGATTCACCTACGAGCAGTACTTC; CDR3 protein: CASSSQGARFTYEQYF; clone size: -; J gene: TRBJ2-7; D gene: TRBD1; V gene: TRBV7-9
CDR3 DNA: TGCGCCAGCAGCCCTAGGGCCGGGGTTGACAATGAGCAGTTCTTC; CDR3 protein: CASSPRAGVDNEQFF; clone size: -; J gene: TRBJ2-1; D gene: -; V gene: TRBV4-1
CDR3 DNA: TGTGCCAGCAGTGTGGCGGCTGGAACCTACGAGCAGTACTTC; CDR3 protein: CASSVAAGTYEQYF; clone size: few; J gene: TRBJ2-7; D gene: -; V gene: TRBV9